Below, 5 T cell receptor beta chains from the same sample are listed, as sequenced in a study of cytomegalovirus exposure and HLA in healthy donors. The table came from immunoSEQ multiplex PCR; TCRdb's copy has only in-frame clones and leaves some out. The table includes over 250,000 clones, 75% to 90% detected once. Sequencing was performed on PBMCs. The source of these receptors is a woman in her twenties or thirties in good health and CMV-seropositive.

This clone was seen a handful of times. The chain carries TRBV28 and TRBJ2-7, with D maybe TRBD1 (5 bases). V dropped 3 bases and J dropped 7 bases, with 19 bases sitting between them. Germline lookup yields CDR1 MDHEN and CDR2 SYDVKM. The CDR3 is 15 amino acids. CDR3: CASSLSAGPDREQYF. In DNA form, the CDR3 reads TGTGCCAGCAGTTTGTCGGCAGGGCCCGATCGGGAGCAGTACTTC.

The genes are TRBV18 and TRBJ2-7, with D possibly being TRBD1 (5 bases). V lost 2 bases to trimming and J lost 7 bases, with 12 bases between them. CDR3 length: 13 amino acids. The germline V gene encodes CDR1 KGHSH and CDR2 LQKENI. CDR3 sequence reads: CASSPGQGEEQYF. The DNA of the CDR3 is TGTGCCAGCTCACCAGGGCAGGGTGAAGAGCAGTACTTC.

V is TRBV28 and J is TRBJ2-5, with 11 bases that match TRBD2. This CDR3 is 15 amino acids long. The V and J ends lost 6 bases and 1 base, in that order; junction bases with no gene match: 4. Germline V CDR1 and CDR2: MDHEN, SYDVKM. The CDR3 protein is CASSFSGGGQETQYF. Here the CDR3 DNA reads TGTGCCAGCAGCTTTAGCGGGGGGGGCCAAGAGACCCAGTACTTC.

This chain links TRBV2 with TRBJ1-2; maybe TRBD1 (6 bases). This CDR3 is 15 amino acids long. Germline V gives CDR1 SNHLY, CDR2 FYNNEI. Trimming pared 2 bases from V and 2 bases from J, leaving 12 bases between. The CDR3 sequence is CASSEPGDYNYGYTF. The CDR3 region has the DNA TGTGCCAGCAGTGAACCAGGGGATTACAACTATGGCTACACCTTC.

The chain combines TRBV5-4 with TRBJ2-7; 8 bases fit TRBD1. The CDR3 is 16 amino acids. Germline V CDR1 and CDR2: SGHNT, YYREEE (reference sequence). V was pared by 2 bases and J by 6 bases, with 13 bases of the junction left unmatched. The CDR3 DNA reads as TGTGCCAGCAGCTTTAGTCAGGGGGCGAACCTAGGCGAGCAGTACTTC. Translating gives CASSFSQGANLGEQYF.